This entry describes one T cell receptor beta chain. Its antigen is as yet unknown. The data were taken from a study of radiation and T cells in renal cell carcinoma. Assay: immunoSEQ multiplex PCR; the TCRdb copy retains only in-frame clones and omits some. The sample includes 150,000 to 200,000 clones, roughly 90% seen only once; the top ten take approximately 10%. Study-level findings and limits: Baseline intratumoral clonotype presence is unknown without pretreatment biopsies. In blood, top tumor clones expanded by 2 weeks, shrinking by 4.

Germline CDR1 is MNHNS and CDR2 is SASEGT. The CDR3 covers 15 residues. V dropped 7 bases and J dropped 1; count of bases not matched to a gene: 5. The sample's time point: blood 4 weeks post-SBRT, at nephrectomy. Treatment here: 15 Gy SBRT to primary tumor, nephrectomy 4 weeks later. Nephrectomy followed 15 Gy stereotactic body radiation by 4 weeks. The specimen was blood, collected from a patient whose treatment included radiotherapy and nephrectomy. The gene calls are TRBV6-1 and TRBJ2-2; TRBD2 aligns across 8 bases. This TCR was recovered from a woman between 50 and 59 years old with renal cell carcinoma. CDR3 protein: CASITSGGNTGELFF. The CDR3 DNA reads TGTGCCAGCATCACTAGCGGTGGGAACACCGGGGAGCTGTTTTTT.